This TCR beta chain was found in a study of identical twins. Notes on the study in general: Conclusions came from cross-sectional statistical analysis, not from following the same donors.

TCRdb redid the calling of the 5' RACE reads with MiXCR, one entry per CDR3 protein. The sample includes roughly 1,500,000 distinct CDR3 sequences, around 29% of them seen just once. Comment on this clonotype: As yet, its antigen is unknown.

Germline CDR1 SGHTA, CDR2 FQGNSA. Trimming took 3 bases from V and 6 from J, leaving 12 bases between them. This CDR3 contains 13 residues. Sequenced input: cord blood. This sequence originates from a newborn girl in good health. The chain joins TRBV7-2 to TRBJ2-7, with D tentatively TRBD1 (5 bases). The CDR3 is CASSFVDIGEQYF. The DNA for the CDR3 is TGTGCCAGCAGCTTTGTGGACATAGGCGAGCAGTACTTC.